The 20 T cell receptor beta chains listed next were all sequenced from one sample in a study of cytomegalovirus exposure and HLA in healthy donors. This table comes from immunoSEQ multiplex PCR, and its TCRdb copy is limited to in-frame clones, with some not included. The table records approximately 160,000 clones, 70% to 90% of them present only once. The sequenced material came from PBMCs. The origin of the receptors is a man younger than 40 in good health and CMV-seropositive.

The rearrangement uses TRBV7-2 and TRBJ1-2; D might be TRBD1 (6 bases). The V end was cut by 1 base, the J end by 12 bases, with 21 bases between. In germline, CDR1 is SGHTA, CDR2 FQGNSA. The CDR3 loop spans 15 amino acids. The CDR3 here is CASSLGTAPLVEDTF. The CDR3 coding sequence is TGTGCCAGCAGCTTAGGGACAGCCCCACTTGTAGAGGACACCTTC.

The gene calls are TRBV5-1 and TRBJ2-3, with D possibly TRBD2 on 6 matching bases. The CDR3 has 11 residues. V dropped 0 bases and J dropped 13 bases, with 9 bases sitting between them. The germline gives CDR1 SGHRS, CDR2 YFSETQ. CDR3 bases: TGCGCCAGCAGCTTGGAGGGCGGGGAGTATTTT. Amino acid sequence: CASSLEGGEYF. Variable domain in full (rest from reference TRBV5-1 and TRBJ2-3): KAGVTQTPRYLIKTRGQQVTLSCSPISGHRSVSWYQQTPGQGLQFLFEYFSETQRNKGNFPGRFSGRQFSNSRSEMNVSTLELGDSALYLCASSLEGGEYFGPGTRLTVL.

The V gene is TRBV6-1, the J gene TRBJ1-5; 10 bases map to TRBD1. CDR1 and CDR2 (germline): MNHNS, SASEGT. V lost 4 bases and J lost 6; bases outside the gene matches: 9. This CDR3 is 16 amino acids long. CDR3 amino acids: CASSAPAGTGVQPQHF. CDR3 nucleotide sequence: TGTGCCAGCAGTGCCCCGGCCGGGACAGGGGTTCAGCCCCAGCATTTT.

This sequence joins TRBV7-2 and TRBJ1-2; D is unresolved. The germline V and J ends were trimmed by 1 base and 4 bases, with 10 bases remaining between them. The germline CDR1 and CDR2 sequences are SGHTA and FQGNSA. This CDR3 is 14 amino acids long. The CDR3 nucleotides read TGTGCCAGCAGCTTAGGGTCCTTCGGCTATGGCTACACCTTC. Its protein product is CASSLGSFGYGYTF.

This clone was seen more than once but under ten times. This chain joins TRBV7-9 and TRBJ2-1, with D hard to call. The CDR3 has 12 residues. The germline CDR1 and CDR2 sequences are SEHNR and FQNEAQ (reference sequence). Trimming left V 5 bases short and J 5 bases short, with 7 bases between. Here the CDR3 reads CASSARNNEQFF. The CDR3 nucleotides are TGTGCCAGCAGCGCCAGAAACAATGAGCAGTTCTTC.

This chain joins TRBV9 and TRBJ2-2; 12 nucleotides match TRBD2. J was trimmed by 0 bases and V by 2 bases; bases with no gene match: 11. The germline gives CDR1 SGDLS, CDR2 YYNGEE. The CDR3 has 20 residues. CDR3 region: CASSVGAGLAGLPNTGELFF. The DNA of the CDR3 is TGTGCCAGCAGCGTGGGGGCGGGACTAGCGGGCTTACCGAACACCGGGGAGCTGTTTTTT.

The J gene is TRBJ2-1, the V gene TRBV7-2; D is perhaps TRBD2 (5 bases). Germline CDR1 is SGHTA and CDR2 is FQGNSA. The ends were cut back, 7 bases at V and 7 bases at J, with 17 bases in the middle. The CDR3 is 14 residues long. CDR3 protein: CASKEYGEGNEQFF. The CDR3 nucleotides are TGTGCCAGCAAAGAATACGGGGAAGGGAATGAGCAGTTCTTC.

Comment on this clone: Other DNA sequences in this specimen translate into the identical CDR3. V gene TRBV30 combines with J gene TRBJ1-5; 7 nucleotides agree with TRBD1. CDR1 and CDR2 (germline): GTSNPN, SVGIG (reference sequence). This CDR3 region has 13 residues. V trimming: 3 bases; J trimming: 7 bases; junction bases outside the gene matches: 6. The CDR3 loop reads CAWSDRDQQPQHF. DNA of the CDR3: TGTGCCTGGAGCGACAGGGACCAACAGCCCCAGCATTTT.

A few counts support this clone. The CDR3 here is CASSEQGIGSPLHF. As DNA, the CDR3 is TGTGCCAGCAGTGAGCAGGGAATAGGATCACCCCTCCACTTT. The chain has TRBV6-1 and TRBJ1-6; D possibly corresponds to TRBD1 (5 bases). This CDR3 contains 14 residues. Germline V gene sequence: CDR1 MNHNS, CDR2 SASEGT. Trimming removed 3 bases from V and 10 bases from J, with 13 bases in between.

The rearrangement uses TRBV7-6 and TRBJ1-1, with 9 positions matching TRBD1. The CDR3 runs 14 residues. V gave up 4 bases and J gave up 3 bases; unmatched junction bases: 3. Germline V gene lookup returns CDR1 SGHVS and CDR2 FNYEAQ. Here the CDR3 DNA reads TGTGCCAGCAGCTACGACAGGGGGGACACTGAAGCTTTCTTT. Amino acids: CASSYDRGDTEAFF.

The J gene is TRBJ1-2, the V gene TRBV19; D is perhaps TRBD1 (6 bases). The germline V gene encodes CDR1 LNHDA and CDR2 SQIVND (reference sequence). This CDR3 has 15 residues. Trimming pared 7 bases from V and 1 base from J, leaving 16 bases between. CDR3 in amino acids: CASTPGTLSNYGYTF. The CDR3 nucleotides read TGTGCCAGTACTCCCGGGACACTTAGTAACTATGGCTACACCTTC.

The chain couples TRBV19 to TRBJ1-2; the match to TRBD1 covers 12 bases. CDR3 length equals 17 residues. Germline CDR1 LNHDA, CDR2 SQIVND (reference sequence). After removal of 7 bases from V and 0 bases from J, the junction contained 9 bases not matched to a gene. This CDR3 is CASTRVGQGAPNYGYTF. The CDR3 DNA is TGTGCCAGTACCCGAGTGGGACAGGGGGCCCCTAACTATGGCTACACCTTC.

The chain links TRBV6-5 to TRBJ2-3; D gene ambiguous. Trimming shortened V by 5 bases and J by 2 bases, and 8 bases separated the two germline ends. The CDR3 totals 13 residues. Germline V gene sequence: CDR1 MNHEY, CDR2 SVGAGI. CDR3 in amino acids: CASSTMNTDTQYF. Written as DNA, the CDR3 is TGTGCCAGCAGTACTATGAACACAGATACGCAGTATTTT.

This clone has only a few counts. This chain connects TRBV9 to TRBJ2-1; D is unresolved. V lost 6 bases and J 9 bases, leaving 13 bases between the germline ends. There are 12 residues in the CDR3. Germline CDR1 and CDR2: SGDLS and YYNGEE. CDR3 loop: CASNRRPGEQFF. The DNA of the CDR3 is TGTGCCAGCAATCGCCGTCCCGGTGAGCAGTTCTTC. The full variable domain, in which reference TRBV9 and TRBJ2-1 provide the parts outside the CDR3, is DSGVTQTPKHLITATGQRVTLRCSPRSGDLSVYWYQQSLDQGLQFLIQYYNGEERAKGNILERFSAQQFPDLHSELNLSSLELGDSALYFCASNRRPGEQFFGPGTRLTVL.

This rearrangement joins TRBV4-1 to TRBJ1-2; unclear D gene. Germline values: CDR1 MGHRA, CDR2 YSYEKL. V dropped 1 base and J dropped 4 bases, with 13 bases sitting between them. This CDR3 has 15 amino acids. As DNA, the CDR3 is TGCGCCAGCAGCCAAGTCCAGTCGCAGGCCTATGGCTACACCTTC. Its protein is CASSQVQSQAYGYTF.

V gene TRBV10-3 combines with J gene TRBJ2-3; TRBD2 matches 8 bases. Germline CDR1 and CDR2: ENHRY and SYGVKD. The CDR3 is made up of 16 amino acids. V was pared by 6 bases and J by 4 bases, with 12 bases of the junction left unmatched. CDR3 DNA: TGTGCCATCAGAAACAGTCCGGGACTAGAGGCAGATACGCAGTATTTT. This translates into CAIRNSPGLEADTQYF.

CDR3 DNA: TGTGCCAGCAGCCCCCTTTACCGACAGGACGAAGGCTACACCTTC. This encodes CASSPLYRQDEGYTF. The chain links TRBV7-3 to TRBJ1-2, with a possible D match to TRBD1 (6 bases). The V end lost 5 bases, the J end lost 8 bases, and 21 bases lay between the germline ends. This CDR3 spans 15 amino acids. Looked up from germline, CDR1 is SGHTA and CDR2 is FQGTGA.

The rearrangement joins TRBV9 to TRBJ2-3; 10 bases line up with TRBD1. V was pared by 0 bases and J by 3 bases, with 4 bases of the junction left unmatched. The length of the CDR3 is 16 residues. Per germline, CDR1 SGDLS and CDR2 YYNGEE. CDR3 sequence: CASSVEPGQGTDTQYF. Written as DNA, the CDR3 is TGTGCCAGCAGCGTAGAACCGGGACAGGGGACAGATACGCAGTATTTT.

The CDR3 region has the DNA TGTGCCAGCAGTGAACTAGCCAGCTACAATGAGCAGTTCTTC. It translates to CASSELASYNEQFF. The J gene is TRBJ2-1, the V gene TRBV2; D possibly corresponds to TRBD2 (5 bases). CDR3 length: 14 residues. Germline V gene data show CDR1 as SNHLY and CDR2 as FYNNEI. V dropped 2 bases and J dropped 3 bases, with 8 bases sitting between them. The entire variable domain, with the rest obtained from reference TRBV2 and TRBJ2-1, is as follows: EPEVTQTPSHQVTQMGQEVILRCVPISNHLYFYWYRQILGQKVEFLVSFYNNEISEKSEIFDDQFSVERPDGSNFTLKIRSTKLEDSAMYFCASSELASYNEQFFGPGTRLTVL.

This chain joins TRBV7-6 and TRBJ2-7, with D perhaps TRBD1 (6 bases). Per the germline V gene, CDR1 is SGHVS and CDR2 is FNYEAQ. CDR3 length: 18 residues. Trimming removed 2 bases at V and 3 bases at J, with 23 bases between. CDR3 protein: CASSLRGSRTDSLYEQYF. DNA of the CDR3: TGTGCCAGCAGCTTACGAGGGTCGAGGACGGACAGTCTCTACGAGCAGTACTTC. Looking up the rest from reference TRBV7-6 and TRBJ2-7 gives the full variable domain: GAGVSQSPRYKVTKRGQDVALRCDPISGHVSLYWYRQALGQGPEFLTYFNYEAQQDKSGLPNDRFSAERPEGSISTLTIQRTEQRDSAMYRCASSLRGSRTDSLYEQYFGPGTRLTVT.